This T cell receptor beta chain was profiled in a study of beta chain features in type 1 diabetes. General study findings and limits: Type 1 diabetes patients had TCRB CDR3s that were shorter (moderately but significantly so) in all four CD4+ subsets. Whatever favoring of shorter templates PCR might show would apply equally to patients and controls. Among type 1 diabetes patients, VDJ junctions had fewer insertions and more deletions.

This clone came up a few times. The antigen is not known. Germline V gene sequence: CDR1 ENHRY, CDR2 SYGVKD. Unmatched junction bases numbered 3, after V lost 4 bases and J lost 0 bases. The CDR3 length is 15 residues. The whole isolated RNA underwent reverse transcription, so sequencing captured expressed TCRB transcripts. TCRdb's table, derived via immunoSEQ multiplex PCR, lists solely in-frame clones and lacks some. The data contain 250,000 to 350,000 clones, over 11% of them seen just once; the ten biggest clones take up 0.015% to 0.02%. One heparinised draw, averaging roughly 0.12 L, was taken per donor. CD45RO/CCR7/CD25/CD127/CD95/CD27 separated CD4+ naive, central memory, regulatory and stem cell-like memory cells by sorting.

This sequence was found in a young man with type 1 diabetes. Sequencing used naive CD4+ T cells from blood. This rearrangement joins TRBV10-3 to TRBJ2-3; 8 positions agree with TRBD1. CDR3 in DNA: TGTGCCATCAGTGCGACAGGGGCAAGCACAGATACGCAGTATTTT. It encodes CAISATGASTDTQYF.